This T cell receptor (beta chain) was captured by sequencing in a study of molecular identifiers for immune sequencing clone quantification. Study-wide results and limits: Over 99% of CMV-specific effector molecules, but under 1% of naive ones, were in clones above 20 copies. Barcode-sharing identical TCR molecules could underestimate highly expanded clone sizes.

The CDR3 consists of 16 residues. V was pared by 4 bases and J by 7 bases, with 8 bases of the junction left unmatched. Sorted inputs of roughly 19,000 to 1,100,000 cells, with 10%, 30% or 50% RNA, yielded naive CD8 libraries. Naive CD8 T cells were picked out by sorting for CD8+CD4-CCR7+CD45RA+. One entry per CDR3 protein results from TCRdb running MiXCR on the PCR reads. This table has 60,000 to 70,000 distinct CDR3 sequences, under 20% appearing once. This clonotype showed up many times. What it binds is unknown. This clonotype was sampled from a human donor in good health. Some libraries in this study had Jurkat cell RNA spiked in. The chain carries TRBV12-3 or TRBV12-4 and TRBJ2-2; TRBD1 aligns across 11 bases. Material: naive CD8+ T cells from blood, with Jurkat cell RNA spiked in. Subset of the sample: FACS-sorted CD8+CD4-CCR7+CD45RA+ naive T cells. The CDR3 nucleotides read TGTGCCAGCAGTTCCCCGGGACAGGGGGTGATCGGGGAGCTGTTTTTT. The encoded protein is CASSSPGQGVIGELFF.